A single sample is the source of the 5 T cell receptor beta chains below, sequenced in a study of blood T cell repertoires in COVID-19. Assay used: immunoSEQ multiplex PCR; TCRdb lists only in-frame clones, some missing. This sample has about 60,000 clones, with about 90% found just once. Sequenced: peripheral blood. The receptors here all came from a man aged 60 to 75 with acute or convalescent COVID-19.

The chain combines TRBV6-5 with TRBJ1-2; possible D gene TRBD1, 5 bases. Germline-derived CDR1 and CDR2 are MNHEY and SVGAGI. The V end was cut by 6 bases, the J end by 8 bases, with 13 bases between. The CDR3 length is 12 residues. DNA of the CDR3: TGTGCCAGCAGCCACAGGCGGCGGGGCTACACCTTC. This sequence encodes CASSHRRRGYTF.

The DNA for the CDR3 is TGTGCCAGCAGCTCCCTTAGGCGGCCGAACACCGGGGAGCTGTTTTTT. Its protein product is CASSSLRRPNTGELFF. The V gene is TRBV11-2, the J gene TRBJ2-2; D is uncertain. Germline lookup yields CDR1 SGHAT and CDR2 FQNNGV. Trimming stripped 4 bases from V and 0 bases from J, with 12 bases between. The CDR3 extends over 16 amino acids.

V gene TRBV24-1 combines with J gene TRBJ1-4; weak D call: TRBD1 (6 bases). Germline V CDR1 and CDR2: KGHDR, SFDVKD. Trimming left V 7 bases short and J 4 bases short, with 15 bases between. The CDR3 spans 15 residues. DNA for the CDR3: TGTGCCACCAGCCCGGCGGGGGGCGGTAATGAAAAACTGTTTTTT. It specifies CATSPAGGGNEKLFF.

This chain connects TRBV21-1 to TRBJ1-2; TRBD1 is the table's D call and was not checked against the DNA. TRBV21-1 is annotated as a pseudogene. The CDR3 has 16 amino acids. CDR3 bases: TGTGCCAGCAGCAATTGGCGTGGGCCCTATTTCGGTGGCTACACCTTC. Protein sequence: CASSNWRGPYFGGYTF.

The rearrangement links TRBV29-1 to TRBJ2-3; TRBD1 agrees at 8 bases. The trim removed 3 bases at V and 0 bases at J, leaving 5 bases unmatched. Germline V CDR1 and CDR2: SQVTM, ANQGSEA. The CDR3 contains 15 residues. CDR3 coding DNA: TGCAGCGTTGATCGCGGGACAGGTAGCACAGATACGCAGTATTTT. Translating gives CSVDRGTGSTDTQYF.